The rows below give T cell receptor beta chains drawn from one sample of a study of shared clonotypes between healthy human individuals. This table comes from immunoSEQ multiplex PCR, and its TCRdb copy is limited to in-frame clones, with some not included. The data contain about 2.1 million clones, just over 90% of them singletons. The sequenced sample was naive CD8+ T cells from PBMCs. All receptors come from a man younger than 30 in good health. Some clones in this sample may be carry-over from other donors' samples. CDR3s include the opening cysteine and the closing phenylalanine or tryptophan.

J: TRBJ1-4
length: 18
V: TRBV5-1
CDR3: CASSIGFSGTGSAEKLFF

J: TRBJ2-1
length: 14
V: TRBV4-1
CDR3: CASSQAGSYNEQFF

J: TRBJ1-2
length: 15
V: TRBV7-9
CDR3: CASSLEGAALFGYTF

J: TRBJ1-4
length: 15
V: TRBV5-5
CDR3: CASSLEQTTNEKLFF

J: TRBJ1-1
length: 11
V: TRBV30
CDR3: CAWRLNTEAFF

J: TRBJ2-7
length: 10
V: TRBV7-9
CDR3: CASEGDEQYF

J: TRBJ1-1
length: 14
V: TRBV13
CDR3: CATKLDMADTEAFF

J: TRBJ1-1
length: 13
V: TRBV7-9
CDR3: CASSIPGTTEAFF

J: TRBJ1-5
length: 16
V: TRBV27
CDR3: CASSLGKGYSNQPQHF

J: TRBJ2-7
length: 13
V: TRBV27
CDR3: CASSLGTTYEQYF

J: TRBJ2-3
length: 14
V: TRBV6-4
CDR3: CASSDSDGTDTQYF

J: TRBJ2-7
length: 14
V: TRBV29-1
CDR3: CSVTIAGGRYEQYF

J: TRBJ2-2
length: 18
V: TRBV28
CDR3: CASSWGLIAGANTGELFF

J: TRBJ2-7
length: 14
V: TRBV13
CDR3: CASSPGEESHEQYF

J: TRBJ1-5
length: 13
V: TRBV27
CDR3: CASSTRTFEPQHF

J: TRBJ2-7
length: 14
V: TRBV6-5
CDR3: CASSSRQDSYEQYF

J: TRBJ2-2
length: 14
V: TRBV27
CDR3: CASSLSRQTGELFF

J: TRBJ2-7
length: 14
V: TRBV19
CDR3: CASSHPRQSHEQYF

J: TRBJ2-3
length: 15
V: TRBV7-2
CDR3: CASSLWGLAGDTQYF

J: TRBJ1-3
length: 15
V: TRBV7-3
CDR3: CASSLTGTARNTIYF

J: TRBJ2-5
length: 14
V: TRBV5-1
CDR3: CASSSRPAQETQYF

J: TRBJ1-1
length: 14
V: TRBV28
CDR3: CASIRDVGGTEAFF

J: TRBJ2-7
length: 17
V: TRBV13
CDR3: CASSLGRQGGPLSEQYF

J: TRBJ2-7
length: 15
V: TRBV9
CDR3: CASSVVGTGTYEQYF

J: TRBJ1-2
length: 15
V: TRBV27
CDR3: CASSLSGALWSGYTF

J: TRBJ2-7
length: 13
V: TRBV7-6
CDR3: CASSLSRSYEQYF